This is a list of T cell receptor beta chains from one sample in a study of blood T cell repertoires in COVID-19. Generated by immunoSEQ multiplex PCR, the TCRdb table keeps only in-frame clones and is missing some. The sample shows tens of thousands of clones, approximately 78% of them seen only once. The material sequenced was peripheral blood. Receptors were obtained from an elderly woman with acute or convalescent COVID-19. Both conserved end residues are part of each CDR3. Fields, in order: clone size, J gene, D gene, V gene, CDR3 DNA, CDR3 protein. D genes are given only for firm matches. Clone size is given for some rows only: seen once, a few or many times, or a class if the clone is expanded.

clone_size: once
j_call: TRBJ2-7
d_call: TRBD1
v_call: TRBV19
cdr3_nt: TGTGCCAGTAGTATGAACAGGGGCGCGAACGAGCAGTACTTC
cdr3_aa: CASSMNRGANEQYF

clone_size: .
j_call: TRBJ2-4
d_call: TRBD2
v_call: TRBV3-1/TRBV3-2
cdr3_nt: TGTGCCAGCAGCCCCCTAGGAGCGGGGGCAAAAAACATTCAGTACTTC
cdr3_aa: CASSPLGAGAKNIQYF

clone_size: .
j_call: TRBJ2-1
d_call: TRBD1
v_call: TRBV29-1
cdr3_nt: TGCAGCGTGGGACAGGGGTACAATGAGCAGTTCTTC
cdr3_aa: CSVGQGYNEQFF

clone_size: once
j_call: TRBJ1-2
d_call: TRBD1
v_call: TRBV30
cdr3_nt: TGTGCCTGGAGTGTACGGGACAGGGACAACTATGGCTACACCTTC
cdr3_aa: CAWSVRDRDNYGYTF

clone_size: .
j_call: TRBJ2-1
d_call: .
v_call: TRBV9
cdr3_nt: TGTGCCAGCACCCGAGGACTACGCTTGTCCGAGCAGTTCTTC
cdr3_aa: CASTRGLRLSEQFF

clone_size: .
j_call: TRBJ2-2
d_call: .
v_call: TRBV7-6
cdr3_nt: TGTGCCAGCAGGACGGTACGCGGGTTGGTCACCGGGGAGCTGTTTTTT
cdr3_aa: CASRTVRGLVTGELFF

clone_size: .
j_call: TRBJ2-3
d_call: TRBD2
v_call: TRBV2
cdr3_nt: TGTGCCAGCAGAACCCCTAGCGGGGGGGCAGCTAGCACAGATACGCAGTATTTT
cdr3_aa: CASRTPSGGAASTDTQYF

clone_size: .
j_call: TRBJ2-7
d_call: .
v_call: TRBV10-3
cdr3_nt: TGTGCCATCAGTGAGTCAGGGGGGGCTTCCGAGCAGTACTTC
cdr3_aa: CAISESGGASEQYF

clone_size: .
j_call: TRBJ2-5
d_call: .
v_call: TRBV12-3/TRBV12-4
cdr3_nt: TGTGCCAGCAGTTTAAACAGAGACGGGACCCAGTACTTC
cdr3_aa: CASSLNRDGTQYF

clone_size: few
j_call: TRBJ2-2
d_call: .
v_call: TRBV19
cdr3_nt: TGTGCCAGTAAGAGGGAATCGAACACCGGGGAGCTGTTTTTT
cdr3_aa: CASKRESNTGELFF

clone_size: .
j_call: TRBJ2-5
d_call: .
v_call: TRBV18
cdr3_nt: TGTGCCAGCTCGTCTCAAGAGACCCAGTACTTC
cdr3_aa: CASSSQETQYF

clone_size: .
j_call: TRBJ1-1
d_call: TRBD1
v_call: TRBV20-1
cdr3_nt: TGCAGTGCTAGTGGACAGGTCAACACTGAAGCTTTCTTT
cdr3_aa: CSASGQVNTEAFF

clone_size: .
j_call: TRBJ1-2
d_call: TRBD1
v_call: TRBV6-5
cdr3_nt: TGTGCCAGCAGTTACAGGGGACAGGAAGCTAACTATGGCTACACCTTC
cdr3_aa: CASSYRGQEANYGYTF

clone_size: few
j_call: TRBJ1-1
d_call: .
v_call: TRBV9
cdr3_nt: TGTGCCAGCAGCCAGGGAGGGGGATACACTGAAGCTTTCTTT
cdr3_aa: CASSQGGGYTEAFF

clone_size: .
j_call: TRBJ2-7
d_call: TRBD1
v_call: TRBV5-1
cdr3_nt: TGCGCCAGCAGCTTGGGGGGGACAGGGGTCTACGAGCAGTACTTC
cdr3_aa: CASSLGGTGVYEQYF

clone_size: .
j_call: TRBJ1-5
d_call: .
v_call: TRBV3-1/TRBV3-2
cdr3_nt: TGTGCCAGCAGCCAAGATGGGGGGTATAGCAATCAGCCCCAGCATTTT
cdr3_aa: CASSQDGGYSNQPQHF

clone_size: .
j_call: TRBJ2-1
d_call: .
v_call: TRBV7-2
cdr3_nt: TGTGCCAGCAGCTTAAGACAGCGCAGGGAGCAGTTCTTC
cdr3_aa: CASSLRQRREQFF

clone_size: .
j_call: TRBJ1-2
d_call: .
v_call: TRBV29-1
cdr3_nt: TGCAGCGTTGAAATGGGGCTAGTGGGCTACACCTTC
cdr3_aa: CSVEMGLVGYTF

clone_size: .
j_call: TRBJ1-1
d_call: .
v_call: TRBV15
cdr3_nt: TGTGCCACCAGCCCCCGGACAGAGGGGAACACTGAAGCTTTCTTT
cdr3_aa: CATSPRTEGNTEAFF

clone_size: .
j_call: TRBJ2-5
d_call: .
v_call: TRBV6-5
cdr3_nt: TGTGCCAGCAGTTACCTCCCGGGCGGGGAGACCCAGTACTTC
cdr3_aa: CASSYLPGGETQYF

clone_size: .
j_call: TRBJ2-7
d_call: TRBD1
v_call: TRBV20-1
cdr3_nt: TGCAGTGCCGGACAGGGCGGGGAGCAGTACTTC
cdr3_aa: CSAGQGGEQYF

clone_size: .
j_call: TRBJ1-5
d_call: TRBD1
v_call: TRBV7-2
cdr3_nt: TGTGCCAGCAGCTCCGCGAGGGGGCGGGTAGGACAGCCCCAGCATTTT
cdr3_aa: CASSSARGRVGQPQHF

clone_size: .
j_call: TRBJ1-2
d_call: .
v_call: TRBV7-2
cdr3_nt: TGTGCCAGCGGAGGGCGTGGGGGGGGACCCTATGGCTACACCTTC
cdr3_aa: CASGGRGGGPYGYTF

clone_size: .
j_call: TRBJ1-4
d_call: .
v_call: TRBV3-1/TRBV3-2
cdr3_nt: TGTGCCAGCAGCCAAGGTGGCACCCCAACTAATGAAAAACTGTTTTTT
cdr3_aa: CASSQGGTPTNEKLFF

clone_size: .
j_call: TRBJ1-2
d_call: TRBD1
v_call: TRBV7-2
cdr3_nt: TGTGCCAGCAGCTTCGCCCGGGACAGGGGGAGGGGCTACACCTTC
cdr3_aa: CASSFARDRGRGYTF

clone_size: .
j_call: TRBJ2-6
d_call: .
v_call: TRBV4-3
cdr3_nt: TGCGCCAGCAGCCAAGATACAGATTCTGGGGCCAACGTCCTGACTTTC
cdr3_aa: CASSQDTDSGANVLTF